These 16 T cell receptor beta chains came from one sample sequenced in a study of cytomegalovirus exposure and HLA in healthy donors. This PCR relied on a set of 60 Vbeta primers and 13 Jbeta primers. Assay used: immunoSEQ multiplex PCR; TCRdb lists only in-frame clones, some missing. The sample lists around 170,000 clones; 76% were seen once. Sequenced sample: PBMCs. Receptors were obtained from a woman in her twenties or thirties in good health and CMV-seropositive.

The J gene is TRBJ1-5, the V gene TRBV30, with D hard to call. The germline V and J ends were trimmed by 3 bases and 4 bases, with 16 bases remaining between them. The CDR3 runs to 15 residues. Germline CDR1 reads GTSNPN; CDR2 reads SVGIG (reference sequence). This chain's CDR3 is CAWRGVGVGNQPQHF. The CDR3 DNA reads as TGTGCCTGGAGGGGCGTCGGCGTCGGTAATCAGCCCCAGCATTTT.

CDR3 sequence: CASSSSKNTGELFF. CDR3 nucleotides: TGTGCCAGCAGCAGTAGCAAGAACACCGGGGAGCTGTTTTTT. This rearrangement joins TRBV7-6 to TRBJ2-2; the D is unclear. Trimming took 5 bases from V and 1 from J, leaving 8 bases between them. Germline V gene lookup returns CDR1 SGHVS and CDR2 FNYEAQ. The CDR3 is 14 residues long.

The chain uses TRBV2 and TRBJ2-7, with D unclear. Germline V lookup: CDR1 SNHLY, CDR2 FYNNEI. This CDR3 is 15 amino acids long. V dropped 1 base and J dropped 1 base, with 11 bases sitting between them. The CDR3 loop reads CASSEEAGASYEQYF. DNA of the CDR3: TGTGCCAGCAGTGAAGAGGCAGGCGCATCCTACGAGCAGTACTTC.

This chain connects TRBV30 to TRBJ1-2; 8 nucleotides match TRBD1. Germline V lookup: CDR1 GTSNPN, CDR2 SVGIG (reference sequence). Unmatched junction bases numbered 4, after V lost 2 bases and J lost 5 bases. The CDR3 length is 13 residues. The DNA of the CDR3 is TGTGCCTGGAGTCAACAGGGGGATTATGGCTACACCTTC. Its translation: CAWSQQGDYGYTF.

V is TRBV2 and J is TRBJ2-7; 11 nucleotides line up with TRBD1. CDR1 SNHLY and CDR2 FYNNEI come from the germline V gene. The V gene end was trimmed by 1 base and the J gene end by 0 bases; junction bases not matched to a gene: 2. There are 16 residues in the CDR3. CDR3 nucleotides: TGTGCCAGCAGTGAAGGGACAGGGGGCGCCTCCTACGAGCAGTACTTC. Translation gives CASSEGTGGASYEQYF.

This clone came up a few times. The chain uses TRBV28 and TRBJ2-7; TRBD1 is a possible D gene (5 bases). The CDR3 runs to 14 residues. CDR1 MDHEN and CDR2 SYDVKM come from the germline V gene. V was cut by 6 bases and J by 2 bases, with 14 bases left in between. The CDR3 is CASRHLGQPYEQYF. The CDR3 DNA is TGTGCCAGCAGACATCTCGGACAACCCTACGAGCAGTACTTC.

About this clone: Additional DNA sequences in this sample encode the identical CDR3. The CDR3 DNA follows: TGTGCCAGCAGCTTGGACAGGGGCAGCAATCAGCCCCAGCATTTT. Encoded protein: CASSLDRGSNQPQHF. The chain carries TRBV5-4 and TRBJ1-5; TRBD1 matches at 7 bases. CDR3 length: 15 amino acids. From germline, CDR1 is SGHNT and CDR2 YYREEE (reference sequence). The junction had 1 base not matched to a gene; V was cut back by 0 bases and J by 1 base.

This clone has more than one count but fewer than ten. In DNA, the CDR3 is TGCGCCAGGCTGAGAGGGGGTAGCACAGATACGCAGTATTTT. Protein sequence: CARLRGGSTDTQYF. This chain connects TRBV23-1 to TRBJ2-3; tentatively, D is TRBD1 (6 bases). TRBV23-1 is an ORF; its function is uncertain. V lost 9 bases to trimming and J lost 0 bases, with 13 bases between them. CDR3 size: 14 residues.

The genes are TRBV6-1 and TRBJ1-2; 7 positions agree with TRBD1. With 7 bases clipped from V and 4 bases from J, the junction kept 12 bases outside the gene matches. The CDR3 extends over 15 amino acids. The germline V gene has CDR1 MNHNS and CDR2 SASEGT. This CDR3 reads CASTPWDSEGYGYTF. The CDR3 DNA reads TGTGCCAGCACCCCATGGGACAGCGAAGGCTATGGCTACACCTTC.

The genes are TRBV2 and TRBJ1-4, with 8 nucleotides matching TRBD1. The CDR3 consists of 13 residues. Unmatched junction bases numbered 6, after V lost 7 bases and J lost 8 bases. Per germline, CDR1 SNHLY and CDR2 FYNNEI. The CDR3 region has the DNA TGTGCCAGCATCGGACAGGGTGGAGAAAAACTGTTTTTT. Translating it yields CASIGQGGEKLFF.

This chain joins TRBV9 and TRBJ2-1; 8 bases are a match to TRBD2. Germline-derived CDR1 and CDR2 are SGDLS and YYNGEE. With 3 bases clipped from V and 3 bases from J, the junction kept 5 bases outside the gene matches. The CDR3 is 15 amino acids. The CDR3 loop is CASSAERGSYNEQFF. DNA of the CDR3: TGTGCCAGCAGCGCCGAGCGGGGGAGCTACAATGAGCAGTTCTTC.

Comment on this clone: Since the CDR3 does not end with the conserved phenylalanine or tryptophan, this likely comes from a read error. CDR3 sequence: CASSSHRDRDYEQYL. CDR3 bases: TGTGCCAGCAGTTCTCACCGGGACAGGGACTACGAGCAGTACCTC. The chain has TRBV6-5 and TRBJ2-7; 9 bases align to TRBD1. This CDR3 contains 15 residues. The V segment lost 4 bases and the J segment 3 bases; nucleotides outside the gene matches: 7. The germline V gene encodes CDR1 MNHEY and CDR2 SVGAGI.

The sample holds one count of this clone. CDR3 loop: CASSRSLTPGRETYEQYF. CDR3 coding DNA: TGTGCCAGCAGCCGGTCCCTTACTCCGGGACGGGAGACCTACGAGCAGTACTTC. The V gene is TRBV4-2, the J gene TRBJ2-7, with D perhaps TRBD2 (6 bases). This CDR3 region has 18 residues. V lost 4 bases and J lost 2, with 24 bases in between. Germline V gene sequence: CDR1 LGHNA, CDR2 YNFKEQ.

This chain's CDR3 is CASSGDSGANVLTF. As DNA, the CDR3 is TGTGCCAGCAGCGGAGACTCTGGGGCCAACGTCCTGACTTTC. This chain links TRBV2 with TRBJ2-6; no reliable D call. V was clipped by 6 bases and J by 0 bases, with 6 bases between them. This CDR3 region has 14 residues. The V gene's germline CDR1 is SNHLY and CDR2 FYNNEI.

The genes are TRBV7-2 and TRBJ2-3; 9 positions match TRBD1. Germline V gives CDR1 SGHTA, CDR2 FQGNSA. V trimming: 4 bases; J trimming: 8 bases; junction bases outside the gene matches: 7. The CDR3 covers 14 residues. This CDR3 is CASSSDRGSRTQYF. CDR3 nucleotide sequence: TGTGCCAGCAGCTCCGACAGGGGGTCACGTACGCAGTATTTT.

This chain uses TRBV18 with TRBJ2-5, with 9 bases that match TRBD1. The V segment lost 2 bases and the J segment 4 bases; nucleotides outside the gene matches: 2. CDR1 KGHSH and CDR2 LQKENI come from the germline V gene. The CDR3 consists of 14 residues. For the CDR3, the DNA is TGTGCCAGCTCACCAAACAGGGGGCCAGAGACCCAGTACTTC. It is translated as CASSPNRGPETQYF.